The next 21 T cell receptor beta chains were all read from a single sample in a study of blood T cells in healthy people across ages. Using a J-beta primer mix together with a sample-barcoded 5' primer, a second PCR was run for roughly 6 to 12 cycles. TCRdb fed the 5' RACE reads into MiXCR, producing one record per CDR3 protein. The data contain about a million distinct CDR3 sequences, approximately 38% of them singletons. The sequencing sample was made of blood. The origin of the receptors is a man aged 18 to 29 in good health.

The V gene is TRBV5-6, the J gene TRBJ1-2; a possible D gene is TRBD1 (5 bases). The length of the CDR3 is 15 residues. Trimming removed 2 bases at V and 3 bases at J, with 14 bases between. CDR1 SGHDT and CDR2 YYEEEE come from the germline V gene. This CDR3 is CASSFDTGWDYGYTF. In DNA form, the CDR3 reads TGTGCCAGCAGCTTTGATACAGGATGGGACTATGGCTACACCTTC.

This clonotype was seen more than once but under ten times. The chain recombines TRBV28 with TRBJ1-6; 7 bases are shared with TRBD1. CDR3 length equals 14 residues. Germline V gene data show CDR1 as MDHEN and CDR2 as SYDVKM. V lost 5 bases, J lost 10 bases, and 8 bases stayed unmatched. Here the CDR3 DNA reads TGTGCCAGCAGTCCTCGGACAGGTGGATCACCCCTCCACTTT. Its translation is CASSPRTGGSPLHF.

This clonotype has just a few counts. V usage is TRBV3-1 and J usage is TRBJ2-5; either TRBD1 or TRBD2 may fit D (6 bases each). Trimming removed 5 bases from V and 9 bases from J, with 22 bases in between. The CDR3 is 15 amino acids. CDR1 and CDR2 (germline): LGHDT, YNNKEL (reference sequence). The CDR3 sequence: CASSSPAAWGAAQYF. CDR3 in DNA: TGTGCCAGCAGCTCCCCGGCGGCGTGGGGGGCCGCCCAGTACTTC.

This clonotype was seen a few times. The chain recombines TRBV20-1 with TRBJ1-2; 7 nucleotides match TRBD1. Looked up from germline, CDR1 is DFQATT and CDR2 is SNEGSKA (reference sequence). The CDR3 sequence is 16 residues long. V was pared by 4 bases and J by 3 bases, with 14 bases of the junction left unmatched. CDR3 in DNA: TGCAGTGCTATGACCACCGGACAGGCAGTCGACTATGGCTACACCTTC. The encoded protein is CSAMTTGQAVDYGYTF.

This rearrangement joins TRBV27 to TRBJ1-2; no clear D. V lost 0 bases and J 7 bases, leaving 12 bases between the germline ends. CDR1 MNHEY and CDR2 SMNVEV come from the germline V gene (reference sequence). There are 14 residues in the CDR3. CDR3 loop: CASSLSAGMGGYTF. The CDR3 nucleotides read TGTGCCAGCAGTTTATCGGCCGGGATGGGTGGCTACACCTTC.

This clonotype was counted only a few times. This sequence joins TRBV6-1 and TRBJ2-1; a weak D match, TRBD1 (6 bases). Germline V gene data show CDR1 as MNHNS and CDR2 as SASEGT. Trimming took 3 bases from V and 5 from J, leaving 14 bases between them. The CDR3 runs 15 residues. Here the CDR3 DNA reads TGTGCCAGCAGTGATTCCGGGACACCAAACAATGAGCAGTTCTTC. Its translation: CASSDSGTPNNEQFF.

This sequence joins TRBV10-3 and TRBJ1-2; D might be TRBD1 (6 bases). The V gene's germline CDR1 is ENHRY and CDR2 SYGVKD. This CDR3 contains 14 residues. V lost 3 bases, J lost 4 bases, and 12 bases lay in between. The CDR3 is CAISEGVGAYGYTF. CDR3 nucleotide sequence: TGTGCCATCAGTGAAGGGGTGGGGGCCTATGGCTACACCTTC.

Note on this clonotype: A read error is possible here, since a much larger clone lies one base away. The chain couples TRBV20-1 to TRBJ2-1; tentatively, D is TRBD1 (5 bases). V lost 0 bases, J lost 5 bases, and 8 bases lay in between. CDR3 length: 13 amino acids. Per germline, CDR1 DFQATT and CDR2 SNEGSKA (reference sequence). The chain's CDR3 is CSAREGADNEQFF. The CDR3 DNA reads as TGCAGTGCTAGAGAAGGGGCAGACAATGAGCAGTTCTTC.

This clonotype has more than one count but fewer than ten. The chain has TRBV19 and TRBJ2-3, with 7 bases that match TRBD1. The V and J ends lost 7 bases and 5 bases, in that order; junction bases with no gene match: 9. This CDR3 comprises 14 residues. CDR1 and CDR2 from the germline V gene are LNHDA and SQIVND (reference sequence). The CDR3 DNA is TGTGCCAGTACCTTACGCAGGGGGATAGATACGCAGTATTTT. It codes for CASTLRRGIDTQYF.

The chain has TRBV20-1 and TRBJ1-4; 10 bases match TRBD1. V lost 1 base and J lost 6; bases outside the gene matches: 2. This CDR3 is built from 14 residues. Looked up from germline, CDR1 is DFQATT and CDR2 is SNEGSKA (reference sequence). CDR3 amino acids: CSARAGTGDEKLFF. CDR3 nucleotide sequence: TGCAGTGCTAGAGCCGGGACAGGGGATGAAAAACTGTTTTTT.

The V and J genes are TRBV18 and TRBJ2-5, with 8 nucleotides matching TRBD1. The junction had 12 bases not matched to a gene; V was cut back by 4 bases and J by 11 bases. Germline CDR1 is KGHSH and CDR2 is LQKENI. CDR3 size: 14 residues. As DNA, the CDR3 is TGTGCCAGCTCACTAACGGACAGGGTCTATGAGCAGTACTTC. It is translated as CASSLTDRVYEQYF.

In its sample, this clonotype was seen a few times. The chain joins TRBV12-3 or TRBV12-4 to TRBJ2-4; 7 bases match TRBD1. V lost 3 bases, J lost 7 bases, and 3 bases stayed unmatched. There are 13 residues in the CDR3. This CDR3 reads CASSFKGANIQYF. The CDR3, as DNA: TGTGCCAGCAGTTTTAAGGGGGCGAACATTCAGTACTTC.

The rearrangement uses TRBV7-8 and TRBJ2-7; a possible D gene is TRBD1 (6 bases). V was trimmed by 3 bases and J by 2 bases, leaving 17 bases between them. Per the germline V gene, CDR1 is SGHVS and CDR2 is FQNEAQ. The CDR3 runs 16 residues. DNA for the CDR3: TGTGCCAGCAGCTTGCTAAGGGGACATCAAGCCTACGAGCAGTACTTC. Amino acid sequence: CASSLLRGHQAYEQYF. The complete variable domain, with remaining parts taken from reference TRBV7-8 and TRBJ2-7, reads GAGVSQSPRYKVAKRGQDVALRCDPISGHVSLFWYQQALGQGPEFLTYFQNEAQLDKSGLPSDRFFAERPEGSVSTLKIQRTQQEDSAVYLCASSLLRGHQAYEQYFGPGTRLTVT.

The chain joins TRBV28 to TRBJ2-2; 7 nucleotides agree with TRBD1. V lost 6 bases and J lost 8; bases outside the gene matches: 6. In germline, CDR1 is MDHEN, CDR2 SYDVKM. There are 13 residues in the CDR3. CDR3 coding DNA: TGTGCCAGCAGACAACACAGGGGAGGGGAGCTGTTTTTT. This gives the protein CASRQHRGGELFF.

To note about this clonotype: Relative to the germline gene, one junction end is altered; a read error may explain this. V usage is TRBV25-1 and J usage is TRBJ1-5, with D uncertain. Germline loops: CDR1 MGHDK, CDR2 SYGVNS. The CDR3 has 12 residues. Here the CDR3 reads CTSSDSLQPQHF. In DNA, the CDR3 is TGTACCAGCAGTGATTCCCTTCAGCCCCAGCATTTT. The variable domain in full, completed from reference TRBV25-1 and TRBJ1-5, reads EADIYQTPRYLVIGTGKKITLECSQTMGHDKMYWYQQDPGMELHLIHYSYGVNSTEKGDLSSESTVSRIRTEHFPLTLESARPSHTSQYLCTSSDSLQPQHFGDGTRLSIL.

This clonotype was picked up a small number of times. The rearrangement links TRBV6-5 to TRBJ1-6; perhaps TRBD1 as D (6 bases). Germline assignment: CDR1 MNHEY and CDR2 SVGAGI. This CDR3 contains 13 residues. Trimming removed 7 bases at V and 8 bases at J, with 12 bases between. The CDR3 reads CASTPHRDSPLHF. For the CDR3, the DNA is TGTGCCAGCACCCCTCACAGGGATTCACCCCTCCACTTT.

This clonotype appeared many times. The V call is TRBV5-1, the J call TRBJ2-1; D is unresolved. The CDR3 spans 13 residues. CDR1 is SGHRS, CDR2 YFSETQ, per germline. The V and J ends lost 4 bases and 4 bases respectively, with 9 bases between them. CDR3 in amino acids: CASSGRLYNEQFF. The CDR3 nucleotides read TGCGCCAGCAGCGGACGGCTATACAATGAGCAGTTCTTC. Based on the CDR3 plus reference TRBV5-1 and TRBJ2-1, the full variable domain is KAGVTQTPRYLIKTRGQQVTLSCSPISGHRSVSWYQQTPGQGLQFLFEYFSETQRNKGNFPGRFSGRQFSNSRSEMNVSTLELGDSALYLCASSGRLYNEQFFGPGTRLTVL.

The genes are TRBV7-2 and TRBJ2-2; D gene uncertain. The CDR3 contains 14 residues. Germline CDR1 reads SGHTA; CDR2 reads FQGNSA. The germline V and J ends were trimmed by 6 bases and 8 bases, with 16 bases remaining between them. This chain's CDR3 is CASSLFPRGGELFF. The CDR3 DNA is TGTGCCAGCAGTCTTTTTCCCCGAGGAGGGGAGCTGTTTTTT. Full variable domain (outside the CDR3, taken from reference TRBV7-2 and TRBJ2-2): GAGVSQSPSNKVTEKGKDVELRCDPISGHTALYWYRQSLGQGLEFLIYFQGNSAPDKSGLPSDRFSAERTGGSVSTLTIQRTQQEDSAVYLCASSLFPRGGELFFGEGSRLTVL.

This clonotype was seen a handful of times. V is TRBV10-3 and J is TRBJ1-5, with 9 bases aligning to TRBD1. V lost 10 bases and J lost 6; bases outside the gene matches: 4. The germline gives CDR1 ENHRY, CDR2 SYGVKD. CDR3 size: 12 residues. CDR3 loop: CATGQGTQPQHF. The DNA for the CDR3 is TGTGCCACCGGACAGGGGACTCAGCCCCAGCATTTT.

CDR3 in amino acids: CASSLSTGVTYEQYF. CDR3 nucleotides: TGTGCCAGCAGTTTATCGACAGGAGTCACCTACGAGCAGTACTTC. This chain links TRBV12-3 or TRBV12-4 with TRBJ2-7; weak D call: TRBD1 (6 bases). V lost 2 bases, J lost 2 bases, and 13 bases lay in between. The CDR3 length is 15 residues.

The chain combines TRBV29-1 with TRBJ2-3; maybe TRBD2 (6 bases). The CDR3 contains 13 residues. In germline, CDR1 is SQVTM, CDR2 ANQGSEA. Trimming removed 7 bases at V and 2 bases at J, with 13 bases between. CDR3 nucleotides: TGCAGCGCGCCGGGACTTCCCACAGATACGCAGTATTTT. Residues: CSAPGLPTDTQYF.